The 15 T cell receptor beta chains reported below all come from one sample, sequenced in a study of OX40 agonist ivuxolimab in advanced cancers. TCRdb's table, derived via immunoSEQ multiplex PCR, lists solely in-frame clones and lacks some. The table records 72,000 or so clones, roughly 84% of them present only once. Here the sequenced sample was CD4+ or CD8+ T cells sorted from blood, taken in a trial of the OX40 agonist ivuxolimab. The receptors shown here come from an adult with an advanced solid tumor such as melanoma, head and neck, liver or kidney cancer.

This chain connects TRBV5-1 to TRBJ2-7; D may match TRBD1 or TRBD2 (5 bases each). V lost 3 bases and J lost 5, with 9 bases in between. Per germline, CDR1 SGHRS and CDR2 YFSETQ. This CDR3 region has 12 residues. CDR3 DNA sequence: TGCGCCAGCAGCTGGGGGTTCAACGAGCAGTACTTC. Protein product: CASSWGFNEQYF.

V and J are TRBV5-1 and TRBJ1-4; 11 positions match TRBD1. The germline V gene encodes CDR1 SGHRS and CDR2 YFSETQ. After removal of 4 bases from V and 8 bases from J, the junction contained 7 bases not matched to a gene. This CDR3 has 15 amino acids. This chain's CDR3 is CASSPAGTGGEKLFF. The CDR3, as DNA: TGCGCCAGCAGCCCTGCCGGGACAGGGGGGGAAAAACTGTTTTTT.

The J gene is TRBJ1-6, the V gene TRBV28; 7 nucleotides line up with TRBD1. This CDR3 contains 15 residues. Trimming at V came to 6 bases and at J to 7 bases, leaving 9 bases not matched to a gene. Germline V CDR1 and CDR2: MDHEN, SYDVKM. CDR3 sequence reads: CASRSDGTVNSPLHF. For the CDR3, the DNA is TGTGCCAGCAGGTCCGACGGGACAGTGAATTCACCCCTCCACTTT.

CDR3 sequence reads: CASSAPTGETQYF. DNA of the CDR3: TGTGCCAGCAGCGCCCCTACGGGAGAGACCCAGTACTTC. This rearrangement joins TRBV9 to TRBJ2-5, with no clear D. Germline V lookup: CDR1 SGDLS, CDR2 YYNGEE. Trimming took off 3 bases at V and 4 bases at J, with 10 bases between the two ends. The CDR3 runs 13 residues.

This clone occurred a few times. The chain joins TRBV28 to TRBJ1-2, with a possible D match to TRBD1 (5 bases). Germline CDR1 and CDR2: MDHEN and SYDVKM. This CDR3 is 12 amino acids long. Trimming shortened V by 7 bases and J by 9 bases, and 15 bases separated the two germline ends. Here the CDR3 reads CASNPRDRSYTF. The CDR3 DNA sequence: TGTGCCAGCAACCCCAGGGATCGTAGCTACACCTTC.

V and J are TRBV23-1 and TRBJ2-1; 10 bases fit TRBD1. Being an ORF, TRBV23-1 has a function that is uncertain. With V trimmed by 2 bases and J by 9 bases, 7 bases remained unmatched. This CDR3 is built from 15 residues. The CDR3 reads CASSQRDRGLLEQFF. The CDR3 DNA reads TGCGCCAGCAGTCAAAGAGACAGGGGGCTTCTTGAGCAGTTCTTC.

The V call is TRBV4-1, the J call TRBJ1-6, with D unclear. Between the trimmed V and J ends, which lost 4 bases and 10 bases, there was a span of 17 bases. The CDR3 runs to 15 residues. Germline V gene data show CDR1 as MGHRA and CDR2 as YSYEKL. This CDR3 reads CASSPSRAGGSPLHF. CDR3 bases: TGCGCCAGCAGCCCGTCCCGGGCGGGTGGATCACCCCTCCACTTT.

The CDR3: CASSQSQSEAFF. CDR3 DNA sequence: TGTGCCAGCAGCCAATCACAGAGTGAAGCTTTCTTT. The chain uses TRBV7-9 and TRBJ1-1; D gene unclear. Germline V gene sequence: CDR1 SEHNR, CDR2 FQNEAQ (reference sequence). The CDR3 spans 12 residues. The V end lost 5 bases, the J end lost 7 bases, and 11 bases lay between the germline ends.

This clone was seen a single time. The CDR3 coding sequence is TGTGCCAGCAGCCCAAGGACAGGCATTAATTCACCCCTCCACTTT. It specifies CASSPRTGINSPLHF. The chain has TRBV28 and TRBJ1-6; 7 bases fit TRBD1. J was trimmed by 6 bases and V by 6 bases; bases with no gene match: 8. The CDR3 loop spans 15 amino acids. The germline V gene has CDR1 MDHEN and CDR2 SYDVKM.

J is TRBJ2-7 and V is TRBV7-2, with 8 nucleotides matching TRBD1. The CDR3 covers 15 residues. Unmatched junction bases numbered 4, after V lost 1 base and J lost 2 bases. CDR1 is SGHTA and CDR2 is FQGNSA in the germline V gene. For the CDR3, the DNA is TGTGCCAGCAGCTTAGTCGGGACAGGACCCTACGAGCAGTACTTC. It encodes CASSLVGTGPYEQYF.

With respect to this clone: Other DNA sequences from this sample encode an identical CDR3 as well. This chain links TRBV7-8 with TRBJ2-7, with 13 bases fitting TRBD2. CDR3 length equals 17 residues. The V segment lost 5 bases and the J segment 0 bases; nucleotides outside the gene matches: 7. Germline CDR1 is SGHVS and CDR2 is FQNEAQ. CDR3 loop: CASSRGLAGATSYEQYF. The CDR3 nucleotides read TGTGCCAGCAGCCGTGGACTAGCGGGGGCTACCTCCTACGAGCAGTACTTC.

The chain recombines TRBV18 with TRBJ1-3; weak D call: TRBD1 (5 bases). The CDR3 totals 15 residues. Trimming removed 2 bases at V and 4 bases at J, with 12 bases between. Germline CDR1 is KGHSH and CDR2 is LQKENI. CDR3 in amino acids: CASSPGAGHGNTIYF. The CDR3 DNA reads as TGTGCCAGCTCACCAGGCGCGGGGCACGGAAACACCATATATTTT.

The chain uses TRBV2 and TRBJ2-1; TRBD2 might be the D (6 bases). Germline CDR1 and CDR2: SNHLY and FYNNEI. V lost 1 base and J lost 9, with 7 bases in between. The CDR3 has 12 residues. CDR3 coding DNA: TGTGCCAGCAGTGAAGTGGGGGGTGAGCAGTTCTTC. As protein: CASSEVGGEQFF.

J is TRBJ1-2 and V is TRBV18; D is unresolved. Germline CDR1 and CDR2: KGHSH and LQKENI. The CDR3 has 14 residues. Trimming shortened V by 6 bases and J by 0 bases, and 11 bases separated the two germline ends. Here the CDR3 reads CASSAGMTNYGYTF. The CDR3, as DNA: TGTGCCAGCTCGGCGGGGATGACTAACTATGGCTACACCTTC.

The gene calls are TRBV11-1 and TRBJ2-5, with 10 bases identical to TRBD2. The junction had 7 bases not matched to a gene; V was cut back by 4 bases and J by 5 bases. Germline lookup yields CDR1 SGHAT and CDR2 FQDESV (reference sequence). This CDR3 spans 15 amino acids. CDR3 in amino acids: CASSSKRGGIETQYF. As DNA, the CDR3 is TGTGCCAGCAGCTCCAAGCGGGGGGGCATCGAGACCCAGTACTTC.